This TCR beta chain is drawn from a study of OX40 agonist ivuxolimab in advanced cancers. Across the study: Patients' therapy was ivuxolimab, an antibody that acts as an agonist of OX40 (CD134). Of mixed ages from about 23 to 90 and averaging roughly 66 years, the group was more than 65% male.

Measured with immunoSEQ multiplex PCR; TCRdb has only the in-frame clones, and not every one. Of fewer than 120,000 clones listed, about 92% are singletons. This clone was observed a single time. Specimen: CD4+ or CD8+ T cells sorted from blood, collected in a trial of the OX40 agonist ivuxolimab. This TCR was recovered from an adult with an advanced solid tumor such as melanoma, head and neck, liver or kidney cancer.

Written as DNA, the CDR3 is TGTGCCAGCAGTTCGACAGGGGGCGCAGTGGACTATGGCTACACCTTC. This gives the protein CASSSTGGAVDYGYTF. The chain recombines TRBV5-4 with TRBJ1-2; 10 positions agree with TRBD1. This CDR3 contains 16 residues. Germline V gives CDR1 SGHNT, CDR2 YYREEE (reference sequence). V trimming: 5 bases; J trimming: 3 bases; junction bases outside the gene matches: 10.